Listed below are T cell receptor beta chains from one sample, sequenced in a study of blood T cell repertoires in COVID-19. Sequencing used immunoSEQ multiplex PCR; TCRdb keeps in-frame clones, though not all of them. The top ten clones hold 10% to 15% of a sample with more than 150,000 clones, roughly 82% of them seen once. Sequencing input: PBMCs or T cells enriched from blood (not recorded which). The receptors were sampled from a man aged 35-49 years who had recovered from COVID-19. The CDR3 runs from the conserved cysteine through the conserved F or W. The order of the fields is J gene, V gene, clone size, D gene, CDR3 DNA, CDR3 protein. D genes are given only for firm matches. Expanded clones get a size class; other rows say once, few or many, or leave the size out.

j_gene: TRBJ1-6
v_gene: TRBV6-2/TRBV6-3
abundance: -
d_gene: -
CDR3nt: TGTGCCAGCAGATACCGTCGAGGGGGGGATTCACCCCTCCACTTT
CDR3aa: CASRYRRGGDSPLHF

j_gene: TRBJ1-4
v_gene: TRBV3-1/TRBV3-2
abundance: -
d_gene: TRBD1
CDR3nt: TGTGCCAGCAGCCCCGGACAGGGAACAACTGAAAAACTGTTTTTT
CDR3aa: CASSPGQGTTEKLFF

j_gene: TRBJ2-5
v_gene: TRBV9
abundance: -
d_gene: -
CDR3nt: TGTGCCAGCAGCGCCGCGGCGGGAGAGACCCAGTACTTC
CDR3aa: CASSAAAGETQYF

j_gene: TRBJ2-7
v_gene: TRBV29-1
abundance: once
d_gene: TRBD1
CDR3nt: TGCAGCGTTGAAGGGTACCAGGGGGCCTACGAGCAGTACTTC
CDR3aa: CSVEGYQGAYEQYF

j_gene: TRBJ1-2
v_gene: TRBV4-3
abundance: -
d_gene: -
CDR3nt: TGCGCCAGCAGCCAAGACGGGGGGGCCTATGGCTACACCTTC
CDR3aa: CASSQDGGAYGYTF

j_gene: TRBJ1-3
v_gene: TRBV7-2
abundance: -
d_gene: -
CDR3nt: TGTGCCAGCAGCGCCTACTCTACCTCTGGAAACACCATATATTTT
CDR3aa: CASSAYSTSGNTIYF

j_gene: TRBJ2-3
v_gene: TRBV7-6
abundance: -
d_gene: TRBD2
CDR3nt: TGTGCCAGCACCCCGGGGACTAGCGGAGCTAGCACAGATACGCAGTATTTT
CDR3aa: CASTPGTSGASTDTQYF

j_gene: TRBJ1-3
v_gene: TRBV19
abundance: -
d_gene: TRBD1
CDR3nt: TGTGCCAGTAGTATGCCGGGACAGGGTGACACCATATATTTT
CDR3aa: CASSMPGQGDTIYF

j_gene: TRBJ1-6
v_gene: TRBV27
abundance: -
d_gene: -
CDR3nt: TGTGCCAGCAGTTTCGGGGGTAATTCACCCCTCCACTTT
CDR3aa: CASSFGGNSPLHF

j_gene: TRBJ2-1
v_gene: TRBV7-3
abundance: -
d_gene: -
CDR3nt: TGTGCCAGCAGCTTCACTATCACGGTCTACAATGAGCAGTTCTTC
CDR3aa: CASSFTITVYNEQFF

j_gene: TRBJ1-5
v_gene: TRBV7-8
abundance: -
d_gene: -
CDR3nt: TGTGCCAGCAGCTTTGATAGGGGCACTCCGCATTTT
CDR3aa: CASSFDRGTPHF

j_gene: TRBJ1-5
v_gene: TRBV3-1/TRBV3-2
abundance: many
d_gene: -
CDR3nt: TGTGCCAGCAGCCCCGTCCCGGGGAAGCTGCATTTT
CDR3aa: CASSPVPGKLHF

j_gene: TRBJ2-1
v_gene: TRBV28
abundance: -
d_gene: TRBD2
CDR3nt: TGTGCCAGCAGTTCGGGACTAGCGGGAGGGGATGAGCAGTTCTTC
CDR3aa: CASSSGLAGGDEQFF

j_gene: TRBJ1-6
v_gene: TRBV7-9
abundance: -
d_gene: -
CDR3nt: TGTGCCAGCAGCTTAGAAGGAGATTCACCCCTCCACTTT
CDR3aa: CASSLEGDSPLHF

j_gene: TRBJ2-1
v_gene: TRBV27
abundance: -
d_gene: -
CDR3nt: TGTGCCAGCAGTTCGGTAACAGGGTCCGAGTCCTACAATGAGCAGTTCTTC
CDR3aa: CASSSVTGSESYNEQFF

j_gene: TRBJ1-1
v_gene: TRBV5-4
abundance: once
d_gene: -
CDR3nt: TGTGCCAGCAGCTTGGCCGTCCACCAGGGAGGACCTGAAGCTTTCTTT
CDR3aa: CASSLAVHQGGPEAFF

j_gene: TRBJ2-1
v_gene: TRBV7-9
abundance: many
d_gene: TRBD1
CDR3nt: TGTGCCAGCAGCTTAACAGGGGACAATGAGCAGTTCTTC
CDR3aa: CASSLTGDNEQFF

j_gene: TRBJ2-7
v_gene: TRBV6-1
abundance: -
d_gene: TRBD2
CDR3nt: TGTGCCAGCAGTGAGAGGACTAGCGGGCTGGTGGGCCACTACGAGCAGTACTTC
CDR3aa: CASSERTSGLVGHYEQYF

j_gene: TRBJ2-7
v_gene: TRBV28
abundance: -
d_gene: TRBD1
CDR3nt: TGTGCCAGCAGTTTAGGGACAGTCGGCTCCTACGAGCAGTACTTC
CDR3aa: CASSLGTVGSYEQYF

j_gene: TRBJ2-1
v_gene: TRBV19
abundance: few
d_gene: -
CDR3nt: TGTGCCAGTATGGCCATGCTAGTTGCCGACAATGAGCAGTTCTTC
CDR3aa: CASMAMLVADNEQFF

j_gene: TRBJ2-3
v_gene: TRBV5-1
abundance: -
d_gene: TRBD1
CDR3nt: TGCGCCAGCAGCCCAGCCGGGACAGCCATAGATACGCAGTATTTT
CDR3aa: CASSPAGTAIDTQYF

j_gene: TRBJ1-4
v_gene: TRBV28
abundance: -
d_gene: -
CDR3nt: TGTGCCAGCACCACACCCAGGGCAGGGAGGAGTGAAAAACTGTTTTTT
CDR3aa: CASTTPRAGRSEKLFF

j_gene: TRBJ1-3
v_gene: TRBV7-2
abundance: -
d_gene: -
CDR3nt: TGTGCCAGCAGCTTAGGACAAGGAAACACCATATATTTT
CDR3aa: CASSLGQGNTIYF

j_gene: TRBJ2-7
v_gene: TRBV6-5
abundance: -
d_gene: TRBD1
CDR3nt: TGTGCCAGCAGTTACTCCGTGACAGGGGGCTACGAGCAGTACTTC
CDR3aa: CASSYSVTGGYEQYF

j_gene: TRBJ1-4
v_gene: TRBV5-1
abundance: -
d_gene: TRBD1
CDR3nt: TGCGCCAGCAGCTCGGGACAGGTAGAAGAAAAACTGTTTTTT
CDR3aa: CASSSGQVEEKLFF

j_gene: TRBJ2-7
v_gene: TRBV4-3
abundance: -
d_gene: -
CDR3nt: TGCGCCAGCAGCCGCCAGGAAACCTACGAGCAGTACTTC
CDR3aa: CASSRQETYEQYF

j_gene: TRBJ2-3
v_gene: TRBV10-3
abundance: once
d_gene: -
CDR3nt: TGTGCCATCAGTGAGCAGGTTACAGATACGCAGTATTTT
CDR3aa: CAISEQVTDTQYF

j_gene: TRBJ2-1
v_gene: TRBV5-5
abundance: -
d_gene: TRBD2
CDR3nt: TGTGCCAGCAGCGACAGGACTAGCGGTTACAATGAGCAGTTCTTC
CDR3aa: CASSDRTSGYNEQFF

j_gene: TRBJ1-2
v_gene: TRBV29-1
abundance: -
d_gene: -
CDR3nt: TGCAGCGCTTCGACGGGGTCTAACTATGGCTACACCTTC
CDR3aa: CSASTGSNYGYTF

j_gene: TRBJ1-2
v_gene: TRBV28
abundance: once
d_gene: TRBD1
CDR3nt: TGTGCCAGCAGTCAATCGGGACAGTCCTTTTATGGCTACACCTTC
CDR3aa: CASSQSGQSFYGYTF

j_gene: TRBJ1-1
v_gene: TRBV14
abundance: -
d_gene: -
CDR3nt: TGTGCCAGCAGCCCAAGCGTAGCGCTTGAAGCTTTCTTT
CDR3aa: CASSPSVALEAFF

j_gene: TRBJ1-2
v_gene: TRBV2
abundance: -
d_gene: -
CDR3nt: TGTGCCAGCAGTGAAACGGGATCAGCTTTCTATGGCTACACCTTC
CDR3aa: CASSETGSAFYGYTF

j_gene: TRBJ1-2
v_gene: TRBV12-5
abundance: -
d_gene: -
CDR3nt: TGTGCTAGTGGTTTGGCCCATCAGGAAAATAACTATGGCTACACCTTC
CDR3aa: CASGLAHQENNYGYTF

j_gene: TRBJ2-6
v_gene: TRBV15
abundance: -
d_gene: -
CDR3nt: TGTGCCACCAGCAGGTACGCACTAGTGGCCCCCCTTGGGGCCAACGTCCTGACTTTC
CDR3aa: CATSRYALVAPLGANVLTF

j_gene: TRBJ1-1
v_gene: TRBV28
abundance: few
d_gene: -
CDR3nt: TGTGCCAGCAGTTTAGAACAGACGAACACTGAAGCTTTCTTT
CDR3aa: CASSLEQTNTEAFF

j_gene: TRBJ1-1
v_gene: TRBV11-2
abundance: -
d_gene: -
CDR3nt: TGTGCCAGCAAAAAACCACTCGCTCTGGGCGAAATGAACACTGAAGCTTTCTTT
CDR3aa: CASKKPLALGEMNTEAFF

j_gene: TRBJ1-5
v_gene: TRBV18
abundance: -
d_gene: -
CDR3nt: TGTGCCAGCTCACCTTCTTCTAGCAATCAGCCCCAGCATTTT
CDR3aa: CASSPSSSNQPQHF

j_gene: TRBJ2-2
v_gene: TRBV4-3
abundance: few
d_gene: TRBD2
CDR3nt: TGCGCCAGCAGCCAAGATCTAGTACTAGCGGGAGTCGGGGACGGGGAGCTGTTTTTT
CDR3aa: CASSQDLVLAGVGDGELFF

j_gene: TRBJ1-5
v_gene: TRBV5-8
abundance: few
d_gene: -
CDR3nt: TGTGCCAGCAGCGTTCAGGGATATAGCAATCAGCCCCAGCATTTT
CDR3aa: CASSVQGYSNQPQHF

j_gene: TRBJ1-2
v_gene: TRBV27
abundance: few
d_gene: -
CDR3nt: TGTGCCAGCAGTTTGGAGAGGGGGGGGGCAGGGGGCTACACCTTC
CDR3aa: CASSLERGGAGGYTF

j_gene: TRBJ2-6
v_gene: TRBV6-5
abundance: once
d_gene: -
CDR3nt: TGTGCCAGCAGGGCGGGTGGAAGTGGGGCCAACGTCCTGACTTTC
CDR3aa: CASRAGGSGANVLTF

j_gene: TRBJ2-3
v_gene: TRBV7-3
abundance: -
d_gene: -
CDR3nt: TGTGCCAGCAGCTTAATAGGGGCAGCGCCCTTGAATACGCAGTATTTT
CDR3aa: CASSLIGAAPLNTQYF

j_gene: TRBJ2-7
v_gene: TRBV21-1
abundance: -
d_gene: -
CDR3nt: TGTGCCAGCAGCATCCTGACTAGCGGGAGGGACCCAGGTGAGCAGTACTTC
CDR3aa: CASSILTSGRDPGEQYF

j_gene: TRBJ2-1
v_gene: TRBV7-3
abundance: -
d_gene: -
CDR3nt: TGTGCCAGCAGTAGGGGCTCTCGGCAGGGTGAGCAGTTCTTC
CDR3aa: CASSRGSRQGEQFF

j_gene: TRBJ1-2
v_gene: TRBV28
abundance: -
d_gene: -
CDR3nt: TGTGCCAGCTCCGGGTCCTATGGCTACACCTTC
CDR3aa: CASSGSYGYTF

j_gene: TRBJ1-6
v_gene: TRBV6-1
abundance: -
d_gene: -
CDR3nt: TGTGCCAGCGGTGAACTAGACAGCTTATATAATTCACCCCTCCACTTT
CDR3aa: CASGELDSLYNSPLHF

j_gene: TRBJ1-1
v_gene: TRBV7-2
abundance: -
d_gene: -
CDR3nt: TGTGCCAGCAGATTGGCGGAACTGGCTGAAGCTTTCTTT
CDR3aa: CASRLAELAEAFF

j_gene: TRBJ2-3
v_gene: TRBV4-1
abundance: -
d_gene: TRBD2
CDR3nt: TGCGCCAGCAGCCAAGAGGCTAGCGGGAGTTTAGATACGCAGTATTTT
CDR3aa: CASSQEASGSLDTQYF

j_gene: TRBJ2-7
v_gene: TRBV18
abundance: -
d_gene: -
CDR3nt: TGTGCCAGCTCACCACAAACAGGTTCGTTCGAGCAGTACTTC
CDR3aa: CASSPQTGSFEQYF

j_gene: TRBJ2-1
v_gene: TRBV5-1
abundance: -
d_gene: TRBD1
CDR3nt: TGCGCCAGCAGCCAAGACAGGGCTACCTACAATGAGCAGTTCTTC
CDR3aa: CASSQDRATYNEQFF

j_gene: TRBJ2-3
v_gene: TRBV24-1
abundance: -
d_gene: TRBD2
CDR3nt: TGTGCCACCAGTGACATAGCGGGAGCCAGAGATACGCAGTATTTT
CDR3aa: CATSDIAGARDTQYF

j_gene: TRBJ1-3
v_gene: TRBV9
abundance: -
d_gene: -
CDR3nt: TGTGCCAGCAGCCCCTTTGGGCAGGTGCTCTCTGGAAACACCATATATTTT
CDR3aa: CASSPFGQVLSGNTIYF

j_gene: TRBJ2-1
v_gene: TRBV19
abundance: -
d_gene: TRBD1
CDR3nt: TGTGCCAGTAGTCCCCTGGCGACAGGGAGCTCCTACAATGAGCAGTTCTTC
CDR3aa: CASSPLATGSSYNEQFF

j_gene: TRBJ2-2
v_gene: TRBV3-1/TRBV3-2
abundance: -
d_gene: -
CDR3nt: TGTGCCAGCAGCCCAATAGCAAACACCGGGGAGCTGTTTTTT
CDR3aa: CASSPIANTGELFF

j_gene: TRBJ1-1
v_gene: TRBV6-1
abundance: -
d_gene: -
CDR3nt: TGTGCCAGCAGTGAAGCGCTTATAGTACAGCTTATGAACACTGAAGCTTTCTTT
CDR3aa: CASSEALIVQLMNTEAFF

j_gene: TRBJ1-5
v_gene: TRBV30
abundance: -
d_gene: -
CDR3nt: TGTGCCTGGAGTGTGTCACCGGGTCAGCCCCAGCATTTT
CDR3aa: CAWSVSPGQPQHF

j_gene: TRBJ2-5
v_gene: TRBV5-1
abundance: -
d_gene: -
CDR3nt: TGCGCCAGCAGCTTGGCAAAAGAGACCCAGTACTTC
CDR3aa: CASSLAKETQYF

j_gene: TRBJ1-2
v_gene: TRBV6-5
abundance: many
d_gene: -
CDR3nt: TGTGCCAGCAGTTACATGTCGACGGGAACCGGCTACACCTTC
CDR3aa: CASSYMSTGTGYTF